This T cell receptor (beta chain) derives from a study of blood T cells in healthy people across ages. A sample-barcoded 5' primer and a J-beta primer mix were used in a second PCR of roughly 6 to 11 cycles. Each CDR3 protein gets one entry after TCRdb re-called the 5' RACE reads with MiXCR. The data contain fewer than 2,000,000 distinct CDR3 sequences, about two fifths of them singletons. CDR1 SGHRS and CDR2 YFSETQ come from the germline V gene. This CDR3 has 15 amino acids. Details on this clonotype: One junction end does not reproduce the germline sequence, and a read error may be involved.

The receptor's source is a human donor in good health. V usage is TRBV5-1 and J usage is TRBJ2-7; 8 bases are a match to TRBD1. Source material: blood. The CDR3 spells CASGLDGQGLDEQYF. In nucleotides, the CDR3 is TGCGCCAGCGGCTTGGACGGACAGGGTTTAGACGAGCAGTACTTC.